These T cell receptor beta chains were read from a single sample in a study of T cell repertoires in cytomegalovirus infection. From the reads, TCRdb called clonotypes with MiXCR, one entry per CDR3 protein. The profile shows a few hundred thousand distinct CDR3 sequences, approximately 9% of them singletons. The source material was PBMCs. These receptor sequences come from a human donor in good health (CMV status not recorded). Some clones in this sample may be carry-over from other donors' samples. The CDR3 runs from the conserved cysteine through the conserved F or W. D genes are given only for firm matches. A row's size may be missing; if present it is once, few, many or a size class.

cdr3_nt,cdr3_aa,j_call,clone_size,v_call,d_call
TGCGCCAGCAGCCAAGAATTTGGCAGGGGTTCGTATGGCTACACCTTC,CASSQEFGRGSYGYTF,TRBJ1-2,many,TRBV4-3,-
TGTGCCAGCAGCTCCCGGCGGGGAGCTAATGAAAAACTGTTTTTT,CASSSRRGANEKLFF,TRBJ1-4,few,TRBV7-2,-
TGTGCCAGCACCCCAACGGGACTAGCGGGAGGGCCCGGAAACACAGATACGCAGTATTTT,CASTPTGLAGGPGNTDTQYF,TRBJ2-3,many,TRBV28,TRBD2
TGTGCCAGCAGCTCGGGGACTGACCTGAGGGCGGCCGGGGAGCTGTTTTTT,CASSSGTDLRAAGELFF,TRBJ2-2,many,TRBV7-9,-
TGTGCCAGCAGCCCCCCGGGGGGGCCTCGGGAGAAGCAGTTCTTC,CASSPPGGPREKQFF,TRBJ2-1,many,TRBV7-9,TRBD2
TGTGCCAGCAGCTCTTACTGGACAGGGGCAATGAACACTGAAGCTTTCTTT,CASSSYWTGAMNTEAFF,TRBJ1-1,many,TRBV7-2,TRBD1
TGCGCCAGCAGCCTCGGACAGGGAATGGGCGAGCAGTACTTC,CASSLGQGMGEQYF,TRBJ2-7,few,TRBV5-1,TRBD1
TGTGCCAGCAGCTTACAGGCGCTAGCGGGTCCCTACGAGCAGTACTTC,CASSLQALAGPYEQYF,TRBJ2-7,many,TRBV7-2,TRBD2
TGTGCCAGCAGTCGCTTTGCTGAAGCTTTCTTT,CASSRFAEAFF,TRBJ1-1,many,TRBV6-2/TRBV6-3,-
TGTGCCAGCAGTGAACAGGACATGCTGGGGAACATTCAGTACTTC,CASSEQDMLGNIQYF,TRBJ2-4,many,TRBV6-4,-
TGTGCCAGCACCGCTCCCCAGGGGGCCTGGGGCTACACCTTC,CASTAPQGAWGYTF,TRBJ1-2,many,TRBV7-2,TRBD1
TGTGCCAGCAGCCTATCAGGCCCCACCTACAATGAGCAGTTCTTC,CASSLSGPTYNEQFF,TRBJ2-1,many,TRBV7-2,-
TGTGCCAGCAGTCCCCTTTTGGATGGAGAAAAACTGTTTTTT,CASSPLLDGEKLFF,TRBJ1-4,many,TRBV28,-
TGTGCCAGCAGCCGACAGAACACTGAAGCTTTCTTT,CASSRQNTEAFF,TRBJ1-1,many,TRBV6-2/TRBV6-3,-
TGCGCCAGCAGCTCCCAAGGCCAGGGCGCAGATACGCAGTATTTT,CASSSQGQGADTQYF,TRBJ2-3,-,TRBV5-1,-
TGCGCCAGCAGCCAAGATGGGGCAGGGACCACAGATACGCAGTATTTT,CASSQDGAGTTDTQYF,TRBJ2-3,many,TRBV4-3,-
TGTGCCAGCAGTTACAGGAGCGGGATCTCCTACGAGCAGTACTTC,CASSYRSGISYEQYF,TRBJ2-7,-,TRBV6-2/TRBV6-3,TRBD2
TGTGCCTCCCAAGGGTCGGTGGTCGGCTACACCTTC,CASQGSVVGYTF,TRBJ1-2,many,TRBV7-9,-
TGTGCCAGCAGCCCGAGGACAGGGCGCGGCTACACCTTC,CASSPRTGRGYTF,TRBJ1-2,many,TRBV7-2,TRBD1
TGCGCCAGCAGCTTGGGATCATCTGGGGGCTGGACCTACAATGAGCAGTTCTTC,CASSLGSSGGWTYNEQFF,TRBJ2-1,many,TRBV5-1,-
TGTGCCAGCAGCTCACGGCAGGGAGTAAACACTGAAGCTTTCTTT,CASSSRQGVNTEAFF,TRBJ1-1,many,TRBV7-9,-
TGCGCCAGCAGTGGTGTGAACGGGGAGCTGTTTTTT,CASSGVNGELFF,TRBJ2-2,-,TRBV10-1,-
TGTGCCAGCAGCTTAGGCGCAGGGGAACGAGATACGCAGTATTTT,CASSLGAGERDTQYF,TRBJ2-3,many,TRBV7-2,-
TGTGCCAGCAGCTCCTCAATGGGGGGTGGAAATTCACCCCTCCACTTT,CASSSSMGGGNSPLHF,TRBJ1-6,many,TRBV7-2,-
TGTGCCAGCAGCTCCCCAGGGTTAGGCTACACCTTC,CASSSPGLGYTF,TRBJ1-2,many,TRBV7-2,-
TGTGCCAGCAGTTTAGTCGGGGGCCTCCGTGAGACCCAGTACTTC,CASSLVGGLRETQYF,TRBJ2-5,many,TRBV28,-
TGTGCCAGCAGCTCGGGACTACTCAATGAGCAGTTCTTC,CASSSGLLNEQFF,TRBJ2-1,few,TRBV11-2,TRBD2
TGTGCCAGCAGCTTCCCTCGGGGCAGGGTCGGAAACACCATATATTTT,CASSFPRGRVGNTIYF,TRBJ1-3,many,TRBV7-2,-
TGTGCCAGCAGGGGCCCGGGACAGGGGCTCAACACCGGGGAGCTGTTTTTT,CASRGPGQGLNTGELFF,TRBJ2-2,-,TRBV6-2/TRBV6-3,TRBD1
TGCGCCAGCAGTGAAGCTAGCTCCTACAATGAGCAGTTCTTC,CASSEASSYNEQFF,TRBJ2-1,few,TRBV10-2,-
TGTGCCAGCAGCCATTTTGGGACAGGGGGCGTCAGGTTCGGCATTCAGTACTTC,CASSHFGTGGVRFGIQYF,TRBJ2-4,many,TRBV7-9,TRBD1
TGTGCCAGCAGCTCCGGACAGGGGGCTTCGGTATGGTATTTT,CASSSGQGASVWYF,TRBJ2-3,many,TRBV7-8,TRBD1
TGCAGTGCCAGTAGCGGGGGGGGAGCAGATACGCAGTATTTT,CSASSGGGADTQYF,TRBJ2-3,many,TRBV20-1,TRBD2
TGCAGTGCCCCAATTGCCGGACTATCCTACGAGCAGTACTTC,CSAPIAGLSYEQYF,TRBJ2-7,-,TRBV20-1,-
TGTGCCAGCAGTTTCGGCAGGGGCGGTGAGACCCAGTACTTC,CASSFGRGGETQYF,TRBJ2-5,many,TRBV12-3/TRBV12-4,-
TGCAGCGTCAATTCGGGAGCTCAAGAGACCCAGTACTTC,CSVNSGAQETQYF,TRBJ2-5,few,TRBV29-1,-
TGTGCCAGCAGCGTCGGTTTCGGGGGCGCGAATAACTATGGCTACACCTTC,CASSVGFGGANNYGYTF,TRBJ1-2,few,TRBV9,-
TGTGCCAGCAGTTTAGGTAGCGGGCTGAGCACAGATACGCAGTATTTT,CASSLGSGLSTDTQYF,TRBJ2-3,many,TRBV6-2/TRBV6-3,TRBD2
TGTGCCAGCAGCTTAGTATGGGAGAGCTATGGCTACACCTTC,CASSLVWESYGYTF,TRBJ1-2,many,TRBV7-2,-
TGTGCCAGCAGTCCTACAGGGAAAGGAAACACCATATATTTT,CASSPTGKGNTIYF,TRBJ1-3,many,TRBV28,-
TGTGCCAGCAGCTTAAGCGGGCCACTCTATGGCTACACCTTC,CASSLSGPLYGYTF,TRBJ1-2,many,TRBV7-9,-
TGCAGTGCTAGAGGCCAGCGGGAGTACAGGGAGCTGTTTTTT,CSARGQREYRELFF,TRBJ2-2,-,TRBV20-1,TRBD2
TGTGCCAGCAGCCCCGAGGGACTAGCGGGAGCTACCGATACGCAGTATTTT,CASSPEGLAGATDTQYF,TRBJ2-3,many,TRBV7-2,TRBD2
TGTGCCAGCAGCTTAAGCAGTTCGGCCTACGAGCAGTACTTC,CASSLSSSAYEQYF,TRBJ2-7,many,TRBV7-2,-
TGTGCCAGCCGACCACAGAGTCCCGGGGGCTACACCTTC,CASRPQSPGGYTF,TRBJ1-2,many,TRBV7-2,-
TGTGCCAGCAGGGCCGGACAGGGGGACGGGGATGAGCAGTTCTTC,CASRAGQGDGDEQFF,TRBJ2-1,many,TRBV6-6,TRBD1
TGTGCCAGCAGTTACGGGGGGGCTATGAGTGAGCAGTTCTTC,CASSYGGAMSEQFF,TRBJ2-1,many,TRBV6-2/TRBV6-3,-
TGTGCCAGCAGCTATTCCGGGGCCTTTTCCTACGAGCAGTACTTC,CASSYSGAFSYEQYF,TRBJ2-7,many,TRBV7-8,-
TGTGCCAGCAGCCGGGACAGGGGTAACTATGGCTACACCTTC,CASSRDRGNYGYTF,TRBJ1-2,-,TRBV7-2,TRBD1
TGTGCCAGCAGTCCGTTAGCGGGTCCCACAGATACGCAGTATTTT,CASSPLAGPTDTQYF,TRBJ2-3,many,TRBV12-3/TRBV12-4,TRBD2
TGTGCCAGCAGCCCTAGCGGGGGGGCAGCCAATGAGCAGTTCTTC,CASSPSGGAANEQFF,TRBJ2-1,few,TRBV7-8,TRBD2
TGTGCCAGCAGCTTAATCGGGGAAGCTTTCTTT,CASSLIGEAFF,TRBJ1-1,many,TRBV7-2,-
TGTGCCAGCAGCTCCGGACAGGGTCTCGACGAGCAGTACTTC,CASSSGQGLDEQYF,TRBJ2-7,many,TRBV7-2,TRBD1
TGTGCCAGCAGTATCCCGGGCGGGAGAAACAGCTACGAGCAGTACTTC,CASSIPGGRNSYEQYF,TRBJ2-7,few,TRBV6-2/TRBV6-3,TRBD2
TGTGCCAGCGCGTTGAACACCGGGGAGCTGTTTTTT,CASALNTGELFF,TRBJ2-2,-,TRBV18,-
TGTGCCAGCAGCTTAGCGAAGGCGGAAAAACTGTTTTTT,CASSLAKAEKLFF,TRBJ1-4,-,TRBV7-2,-
TGTGCCAGCAGTACGCGAGACATCGCAACTAATGAAAAACTGTTTTTT,CASSTRDIATNEKLFF,TRBJ1-4,few,TRBV28,-